This TCR beta chain was identified during a study of CD8+ T cells in alopecia areata. On the study more broadly: Dosing spanned 6 to 18 months on tofacitinib, then 6 months off drug.

This clone occurred a few times. The antigen is undetermined. The CDR3 is 15 amino acids. The junction had 12 bases not matched to a gene; V was cut back by 6 bases and J by 4 bases. Germline V gene data show CDR1 as SQVTM and CDR2 as ANQGSEA. RNA extraction was followed by reverse transcription into cDNA, which acted as the sequencing template. Data came from immunoSEQ multiplex PCR; TCRdb stores just in-frame clones and leaves some out. The profile shows 210,000 or so clones, approximately 72% of them singletons. Regarding the study as a whole: Clonality in the scalp and expanded CD8+ clones ranked among the top 100 were significantly decreased by tofacitinib. While tofacitinib was given, many expanded lesional clones persisted in scalp and blood. Higher clonality than in normal scalp was seen in lesional scalp, especially alopecia totalis/universalis.

Sample treatment: oral pan-JAK inhibitor, 5-10 mg twice daily. This chain connects TRBV29-1 to TRBJ2-7, with 10 bases that match TRBD2. Sequences were derived from CD4+ T cells sorted from blood, sampled around week 46, from a patient treated with tofacitinib. The receptor was derived from a human donor with alopecia areata. The CDR3 DNA reads TGCAGCGTCACTAGCGGGGTGACCTCTGCGTACGAGCAGTACTTC. Translated: CSVTSGVTSAYEQYF.